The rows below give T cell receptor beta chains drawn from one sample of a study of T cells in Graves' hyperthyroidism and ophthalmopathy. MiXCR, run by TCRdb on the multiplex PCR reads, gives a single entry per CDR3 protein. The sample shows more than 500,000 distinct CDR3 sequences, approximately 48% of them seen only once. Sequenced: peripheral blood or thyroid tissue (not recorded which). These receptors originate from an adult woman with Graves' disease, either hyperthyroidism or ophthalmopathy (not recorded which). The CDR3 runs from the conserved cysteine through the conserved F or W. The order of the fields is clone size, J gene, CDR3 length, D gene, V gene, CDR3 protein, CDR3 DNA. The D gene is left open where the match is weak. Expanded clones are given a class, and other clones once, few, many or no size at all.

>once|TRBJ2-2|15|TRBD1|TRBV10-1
CASSRTGGSPGELFF
TGCGCCAGCAGTAGGACAGGGGGCAGTCCCGGGGAGCTGTTTTTT
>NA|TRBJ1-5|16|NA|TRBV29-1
CSVEVYGGGNNQSQHF
TGCAGCGTTGAAGTCTACGGTGGTGGGAACAATCAGTCCCAGCATTTT
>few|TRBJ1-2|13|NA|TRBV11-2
CASSPVGYYGYTF
TGTGCCAGCAGTCCCGTTGGGTACTATGGCTACACCTTC
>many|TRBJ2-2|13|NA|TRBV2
CASSEEGNGELFF
TGTGCCAGCAGTGAAGAAGGGAACGGGGAGCTGTTTTTT
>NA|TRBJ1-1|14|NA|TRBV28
CASSKSQGNTEAFF
TGTGCCAGCAGCAAGTCCCAGGGGAACACTGAAGCTTTCTTT
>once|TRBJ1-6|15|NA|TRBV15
CATSALAGAISPLHF
TGTGCCACCAGCGCTCTCGCAGGGGCAATTTCACCCCTCCACTTT
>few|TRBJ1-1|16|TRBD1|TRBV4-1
CASSPQGAYGDTEAFF
TGCGCCAGCAGCCCCCAGGGGGCTTATGGGGACACTGAAGCTTTCTTT
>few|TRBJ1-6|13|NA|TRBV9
CASSVVGDSPLHF
TGTGCCAGCAGCGTAGTCGGGGATTCACCCCTCCACTTT
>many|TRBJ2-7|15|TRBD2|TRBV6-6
CASSYGTSPTYEQYF
TGTGCCAGCAGTTACGGGACTAGCCCGACCTACGAGCAGTACTTC
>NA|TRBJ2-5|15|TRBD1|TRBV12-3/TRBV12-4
CASSPTGRSLETQYF
TGTGCCAGCAGCCCGACAGGGAGATCACTAGAGACCCAGTACTTC
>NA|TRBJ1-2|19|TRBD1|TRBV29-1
CSVSGPGQGASVANYGYTF
TGCAGCGTTTCGGGACCGGGACAGGGGGCTTCTGTAGCTAACTATGGCTACACCTTC
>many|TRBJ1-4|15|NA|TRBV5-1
CASSLEGHTNEKLFF
TGCGCCAGCAGCTTGGAAGGGCATACCAATGAAAAACTGTTTTTT
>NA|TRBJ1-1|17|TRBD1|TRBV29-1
CSVHGQGGIQLNTEAFF
TGCAGCGTACACGGACAGGGCGGGATTCAGCTGAACACTGAAGCTTTCTTT
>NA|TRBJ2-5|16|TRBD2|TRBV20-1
CSARLYSGSNQETQYF
TGCAGTGCTAGGCTATATAGCGGGAGTAACCAAGAGACCCAGTACTTC
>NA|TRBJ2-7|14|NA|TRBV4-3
CASSQAQGPYEQYF
TGCGCCAGCAGCCAAGCCCAAGGGCCCTACGAGCAGTACTTC
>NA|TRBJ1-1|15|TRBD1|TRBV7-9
CASRGGTAGNTEAFF
TGTGCCAGCAGAGGAGGGACAGCGGGAAACACTGAAGCTTTCTTT
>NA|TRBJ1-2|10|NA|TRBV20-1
CSVGVDGYTF
TGCAGCGTAGGGGTTGATGGCTACACCTTC
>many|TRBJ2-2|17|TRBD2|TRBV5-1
CASSLSAGGPSTGELFF
TGCGCCAGCAGCTTGAGTGCGGGAGGGCCGAGCACCGGGGAGCTGTTTTTT
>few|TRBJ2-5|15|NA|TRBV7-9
CASSLGLGRQETQYF
TGTGCCAGCAGCTTAGGTCTGGGCAGGCAAGAGACCCAGTACTTC
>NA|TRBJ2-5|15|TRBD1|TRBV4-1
CASSQDGTEQETQYF
TGCGCCAGCAGCCAAGATGGGACAGAGCAAGAGACCCAGTACTTC
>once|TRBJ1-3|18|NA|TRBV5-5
CASSFRRALSLSGNTIYF
TGTGCCAGCAGCTTCCGTAGGGCCCTCTCTCTCTCTGGAAACACCATATATTTT
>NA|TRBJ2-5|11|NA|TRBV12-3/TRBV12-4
CARRSGGLQYF
TGTGCCAGGAGGTCCGGGGGACTTCAGTACTTC
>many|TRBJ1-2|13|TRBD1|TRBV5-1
CASSFGQGNGYTF
TGCGCCAGCAGCTTCGGACAGGGTAATGGCTACACCTTC
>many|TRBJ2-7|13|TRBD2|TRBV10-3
CAISGGNANEQYF
TGTGCCATCTCGGGGGGGAACGCCAACGAGCAGTACTTC
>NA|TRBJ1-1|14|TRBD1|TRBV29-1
CSVAAGGWSTEAFF
TGCAGCGTTGCGGCAGGGGGCTGGAGCACTGAAGCTTTCTTT
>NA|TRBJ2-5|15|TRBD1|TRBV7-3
CASSLWGTGSETQYF
TGTGCCAGCAGCTTGTGGGGGACAGGGTCAGAGACCCAGTACTTC
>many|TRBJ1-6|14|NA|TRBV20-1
CSARYAPGNSPLHF
TGCAGTGCTAGATATGCCCCGGGTAATTCACCCCTCCACTTT
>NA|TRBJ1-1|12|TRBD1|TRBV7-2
CASSTQGREAFF
TGTGCCAGCAGCACACAGGGGCGGGAAGCTTTCTTT
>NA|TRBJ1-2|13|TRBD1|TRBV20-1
CSARGRGHYGYTF
TGCAGTGCTAGAGGCAGGGGGCATTATGGCTACACCTTC
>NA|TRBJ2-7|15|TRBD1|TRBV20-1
CSAGEGTGGYVEQYF
TGCAGTGCTGGGGAAGGGACAGGGGGATATGTCGAGCAGTACTTC
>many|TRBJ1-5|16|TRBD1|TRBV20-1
CSASGTGGWSNQPQHF
TGCAGTGCCTCCGGGACAGGGGGATGGAGCAATCAGCCCCAGCATTTT
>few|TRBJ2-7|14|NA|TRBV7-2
CASSSVVSSYEQYF
TGTGCCAGCAGCTCCGTAGTTTCCTCCTACGAGCAGTACTTC
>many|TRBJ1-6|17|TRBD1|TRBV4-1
CASSHPPGQGARSPLHF
TGCGCCAGCAGCCACCCCCCAGGACAGGGGGCACGTTCACCCCTCCACTTT
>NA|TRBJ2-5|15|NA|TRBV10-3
CAISALWSPLETQYF
TGTGCCATCAGTGCTCTCTGGTCCCCCTTGGAGACCCAGTACTTC
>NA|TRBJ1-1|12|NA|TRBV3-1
CASSFQESEAFF
TGTGCCAGCAGCTTCCAAGAGTCTGAAGCTTTCTTT
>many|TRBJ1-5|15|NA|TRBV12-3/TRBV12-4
CASSLGPTSNQPQHF
TGTGCCAGCAGTTTAGGACCGACTAGCAATCAGCCCCAGCATTTT
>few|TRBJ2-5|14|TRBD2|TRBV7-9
CASSPTSGKETQYF
TGTGCCAGCTCACCGACTAGCGGGAAAGAGACCCAGTACTTC
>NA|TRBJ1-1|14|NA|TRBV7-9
CTSSLARGITEAFF
TGTACCAGCAGCTTAGCGAGGGGAATCACTGAAGCTTTCTTT
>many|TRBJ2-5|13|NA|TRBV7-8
CASSRMVQETQYF
TGTGCCAGCAGCCGAATGGTCCAAGAGACCCAGTACTTC
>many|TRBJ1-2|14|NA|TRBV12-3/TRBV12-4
CATTRDNPNYGYTF
TGTGCCACCACCCGGGACAACCCTAACTATGGCTACACCTTC
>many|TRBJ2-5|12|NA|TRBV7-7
CASSVQGETQYF
TGTGCCAGCAGCGTGCAGGGAGAGACCCAGTACTTC
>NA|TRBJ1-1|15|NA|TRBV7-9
CASSSQTGRNTKAFF
TGTGCCAGCAGCTCTCAGACAGGCCGGAACACTAAAGCTTTCTTT
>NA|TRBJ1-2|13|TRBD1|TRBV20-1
CSASLDRADGYTF
TGCAGTGCTAGCCTGGACAGGGCGGATGGCTACACCTTC
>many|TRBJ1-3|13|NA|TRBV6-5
CASSFTPGNTIYF
TGTGCCAGCAGTTTCACGCCTGGAAACACCATATATTTT
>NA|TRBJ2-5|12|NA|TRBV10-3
CASSADQETQYF
TGTGCCAGTAGTGCCGACCAAGAGACCCAGTACTTC
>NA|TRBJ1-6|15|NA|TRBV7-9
CASSLVDRSNSPLHF
TGTGCCAGCAGCTTAGTTGACCGAAGTAATTCACCCCTCCACTTT
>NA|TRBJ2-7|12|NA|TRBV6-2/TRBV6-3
CASSYSPYEQYF
TGTGCCAGCAGTTATAGCCCATACGAGCAGTACTTC